The 5 T cell receptor beta chains reported below all come from one sample, sequenced in a study of T cell responses to AZD1222 COVID-19 vaccine. The method was immunoSEQ multiplex PCR; TCRdb's version includes in-frame clones alone and lacks a portion of them. The sample lists about 79,000 clones, roughly 85% seen once, with 1.3% in the top ten. The material was peripheral blood, obtained 28 days after the second AZD1222 dose. The source is an adult who received the AZD1222 COVID-19 vaccine.

The V and J genes are TRBV5-8 and TRBJ2-5; 7 positions match TRBD1. This CDR3 comprises 15 residues. With V trimmed by 3 bases and J by 4 bases, 9 bases remained unmatched. Germline V gene data show CDR1 as SGHTS and CDR2 as YDEGEE. CDR3 protein: CASSSGTVRIETQYF. In DNA, the CDR3 is TGTGCCAGCAGCTCCGGGACAGTCAGAATAGAGACCCAGTACTTC.

This chain uses TRBV28 with TRBJ1-2, with D possibly being TRBD1 (6 bases). Germline lookup yields CDR1 MDHEN and CDR2 SYDVKM. The ends were cut back, 6 bases at V and 2 bases at J, with 10 bases in the middle. The CDR3 sequence is 13 residues long. The CDR3 nucleotides read TGTGCCAGCAGCTCCGGACAGAACTATGGCTACACCTTC. Translation gives CASSSGQNYGYTF.

This clone appeared a few times. The V gene is TRBV15, the J gene TRBJ2-7; no reliable D call. Looked up from germline, CDR1 is LNHNV and CDR2 is YYDKDF (reference sequence). This CDR3 spans 15 amino acids. Trimming pared 0 bases from V and 0 bases from J, leaving 9 bases between. This CDR3 is CATSRDLRDSYEQYF. In DNA form, the CDR3 reads TGTGCCACCAGCAGAGATTTAAGGGACTCCTACGAGCAGTACTTC. Drawing the rest from reference TRBV15 and TRBJ2-7, the complete variable domain is DAMVIQNPRYQVTQFGKPVTLSCSQTLNHNVMYWYQQKSSQAPKLLFHYYDKDFNNEADTPDNFQSRRPNTSFCFLDIRSPGLGDTAMYLCATSRDLRDSYEQYFGPGTRLTVT.

This sequence joins TRBV4-2 and TRBJ2-5, with 7 positions matching TRBD2. Germline CDR1 and CDR2: LGHNA and YNFKEQ. The CDR3 is 15 amino acids. The trim removed 3 bases at V and 7 bases at J, leaving 11 bases unmatched. CDR3 coding DNA: TGTGCCAGCAGCCACGGCGGGAGCCGGCTTGGGACCCAGTACTTC. The encoded protein is CASSHGGSRLGTQYF.

V is TRBV13 and J is TRBJ2-1; D gene ambiguous. V shed 6 bases and J shed 7 bases, with 19 bases lying between them. Germline V gene sequence: CDR1 PRHDT, CDR2 FYEKMQ (reference sequence). This CDR3 region has 15 residues. CDR3 amino acids: CASSPLLQLRNEQFF. In DNA, the CDR3 is TGTGCCAGCAGTCCCCTTTTACAGCTTCGGAATGAGCAGTTCTTC. The complete variable domain, with remaining parts taken from reference TRBV13 and TRBJ2-1, reads AAGVIQSPRHLIKEKRETATLKCYPIPRHDTVYWYQQGPGQDPQFLISFYEKMQSDKGSIPDRFSAQQFSDYHSELNMSSLELGDSALYFCASSPLLQLRNEQFFGPGTRLTVL.